The 20 T cell receptor beta chains in this list originate from one sample, sequenced in a study of T cell clonality in common variable immunodeficiency. TCRdb's copy holds only in-frame clones and misses some; the assay was immunoSEQ multiplex PCR. The record shows approximately 40,000 clones for this sample, with no singletons present. Specimen: peripheral blood mononuclear cells. The receptors derive from a person aged 18 to 75 in good health.

This clone has a count of ten or more. From the germline J gene comes the end of the CDR3, since the read stops 3 residues before it. The J gene is TRBJ2-5, the V gene TRBV7-8; 7 bases line up with TRBD1. The CDR3 totals 16 residues. Losses at the gene ends were 2 bases for V and 4 bases for J; bases not matched to a gene: 10. Germline-derived CDR1 and CDR2 are SGHVS and FQNEAQ. The CDR3: CASSLYRTGRRETQYF. The sequenced CDR3 bases are TGTGCCAGCAGCTTATATCGGACAGGTCGGCGAGAGACC.

This clone was counted many times. The read finishes 3 residues shy of the CDR3 end, and the germline J gene is used to complete it. This rearrangement joins TRBV2 to TRBJ2-3; 8 bases match TRBD2. The CDR3 consists of 16 residues. J lost 8 bases, V lost 3 bases, and 13 bases had no gene match. Germline lookup yields CDR1 SNHLY and CDR2 FYNNEI. Incomplete CDR3 DNA: TGTGCCAGCAGTGAGGAGCAAGCGGGAGACCGGGCTACG. It translates to CASSEEQAGDRAT. The CDR3 in its entirety is CASSEEQAGDRATQYF.

This clone was counted at least ten times. The CDR3 extends 3 residues past the end of the read, so its final part is completed from the germline J gene. The J gene is TRBJ2-7, the V gene TRBV5-1; TRBD2 agrees at 9 bases. Looked up from germline, CDR1 is SGHRS and CDR2 is YFSETQ. With V trimmed by 0 bases and J by 3 bases, 1 base remained unmatched. The CDR3 sequence is 14 residues long. This chain's CDR3 is CASSLELAGYEQYF. CDR3 bases read: TGCGCCAGCAGCTTGGAACTAGCGGGCTACGAG.

Comments on this clone: The read falls 3 residues short of the CDR3 end, and the missing part is taken from the germline J gene. This chain joins TRBV18 and TRBJ1-2; no clear D gene. Germline V gives CDR1 KGHSH, CDR2 LQKENI. CDR3 length: 16 amino acids. The CDR3 bases that were read are TGTGCCAGCTCACCTTCCCGGACTAGCGGGCTGGATGAC. Translating gives CASSPSRTSGLDD. The CDR3, in full, reads CASSPSRTSGLDDYTF.

The table lists this clone with a few counts. From the germline J gene comes the end of the CDR3, since the read stops 3 residues before it. The V call is TRBV2, the J call TRBJ2-3; 7 bases are shared with TRBD2. Germline V gene lookup returns CDR1 SNHLY and CDR2 FYNNEI. The trim removed 1 base at V and 4 bases at J, leaving 2 bases unmatched. This CDR3 region has 14 residues. This CDR3 is CASSEGSGPDTQYF. Partial CDR3 DNA: TGTGCCAGCAGTGAAGGTAGCGGGCCAGATACG.

This clone was seen at least ten times. The read halts 3 residues ahead of the CDR3 end, with the missing end drawn from the germline J gene. The chain links TRBV12-3 or TRBV12-4 to TRBJ2-3, with no clear D. V was trimmed by 6 bases and J by 5 bases, leaving 18 bases between them. The CDR3 is made up of 15 amino acids. The CDR3 bases that were read are TGTGCCAGCAGCCGAGACACACAACGGAGAGATACG. It encodes CASSRDTQRRDT. In full, the CDR3 reads CASSRDTQRRDTQYF.

This clone was recorded at least ten times. Read data end 3 residues before the CDR3 end; the end is taken from the germline J gene. J is TRBJ2-5 and V is TRBV7-6; the D gene is possibly TRBD1 (6 bases). The germline CDR1 and CDR2 sequences are SGHVS and FNYEAQ. The CDR3 extends over 16 amino acids. V lost 5 bases and J 3 bases, leaving 19 bases between the germline ends. The CDR3 spells CASSPKSRWTEETQYF. CDR3 bases read: TGTGCCAGCAGCCCGAAGAGTAGGTGGACAGAAGAGACC.

In this sample, this clone turned up many times. From the germline J gene comes the end of the CDR3, since the read stops 3 residues before it. The chain is built from TRBV5-1 and TRBJ2-3; 9 bases fit TRBD1. The CDR3 consists of 15 residues. The germline V gene encodes CDR1 SGHRS and CDR2 YFSETQ. V lost 5 bases to trimming and J lost 6 bases; unmatched junction nucleotides: 10. The CDR3 DNA, read in part, is TGCGCCAGCAGTTCCCCGTGGACAGGGGATGATACG. This sequence encodes CASSSPWTGDDT. The entire CDR3 reads CASSSPWTGDDTQYF.

This clone was seen a handful of times. Read data end 3 residues before the CDR3 end; the end is taken from the germline J gene. This chain connects TRBV6-2 or TRBV6-3 to TRBJ1-2; D gene ambiguous. This CDR3 is built from 14 residues. Germline lookup yields CDR1 MNHEY and CDR2 SVGEGT. The CDR3 DNA, read in part, is TGTGCCAGCAGTTACGGCGGGAGGGCCGACGAC. It codes for CASSYGGRADD. The complete CDR3 sequence is CASSYGGRADDYTF.

This clone was counted at least ten times. The CDR3: CASSQSLGGQGRAYEQYF. CDR3 DNA (partial): TGTGCCAGCAGCCAATCCTTGGGGGGACAGGGGCGAGCCTACGAG. The chain recombines TRBV16 with TRBJ2-7; 10 bases map to TRBD1. The read ends 3 residues before the CDR3 terminus; that terminus is restored from the germline J gene. The V segment lost 0 bases and the J segment 2 bases; nucleotides outside the gene matches: 10. This CDR3 is built from 18 residues. Germline values: CDR1 KGHSY, CDR2 FQNENV.

In its sample, this clone was seen many times. The read terminates 3 residues before the CDR3 end, so the remaining end is supplied by the germline J gene. Other DNA sequences in this sample translate to the same CDR3. The rearrangement uses TRBV30 and TRBJ1-1; 8 nucleotides match TRBD1. J lost 5 bases, V lost 2 bases, and 4 bases had no gene match. This CDR3 comprises 13 residues. Germline loops: CDR1 GTSNPN, CDR2 SVGIG (reference sequence). The CDR3 sequence is CAWSQGARTEAFF. Partial CDR3 DNA: TGTGCCTGGAGTCAGGGGGCGCGGACTGAA.

In its sample, this clone was seen many times. The CDR3 extends 3 residues past the end of the read, so its final part is completed from the germline J gene. J is TRBJ2-4 and V is TRBV20-1; D is tentatively TRBD1 or TRBD2 (5 bases each). V was pared by 3 bases and J by 8 bases, with 11 bases between. Germline V gives CDR1 DFQATT, CDR2 SNEGSKA (reference sequence). This CDR3 spans 12 amino acids. The chain's CDR3 is CSARERGDIQYF. The CDR3 DNA, read in part, is TGCAGTGCTAGGGAGAGGGGTGACATT.

This clone has at least ten counts. The read terminates 3 residues before the CDR3 end, so the remaining end is supplied by the germline J gene. V gene TRBV18 combines with J gene TRBJ2-6; 7 bases align to TRBD1. J was trimmed by 2 bases and V by 5 bases; bases with no gene match: 3. In germline, CDR1 is KGHSH, CDR2 LQKENI. CDR3 length: 15 residues. The CDR3 sequence is CASSVGTAGANVLTF. The part of the CDR3 DNA that was read is TGTGCCAGCTCAGTAGGGACAGCTGGGGCCAACGTC.

This clone was detected many times. The DNA ends 3 residues before the CDR3 does, and the rest of the CDR3 is filled in from the germline J gene. The genes are TRBV10-3 and TRBJ1-2, with TRBD1 matching over 8 bases. The CDR3 runs to 17 residues. V gave up 0 bases and J gave up 1 base; unmatched junction bases: 7. Germline V gene lookup returns CDR1 ENHRY and CDR2 SYGVKD. CDR3 DNA (partial): TGTGCCATCAGTGAGTCATTGGGAGGACAGGGTAACTATGGC. Translation gives CAISESLGGQGNYG. The complete CDR3 sequence is CAISESLGGQGNYGYTF.

This clone was found many times. Sequencing ends 3 residues short of the CDR3 end; the germline J gene provides the rest. The chain joins TRBV29-1 to TRBJ2-1; the match to TRBD2 covers 11 bases. Germline-derived CDR1 and CDR2 are SQVTM and ANQGSEA. The CDR3 extends over 13 amino acids. V was pared by 8 bases and J by 6 bases, with 6 bases of the junction left unmatched. The CDR3 bases that were read are TGCAGCACTAGCGGGAGTGATGTCAATGAG. Residues: CSTSGSDVNE. The complete CDR3 protein is CSTSGSDVNEQFF.

There are many counts of this clone. The DNA ends 3 residues before the CDR3 does, and the rest of the CDR3 is filled in from the germline J gene. This chain links TRBV19 with TRBJ2-7; D is possibly TRBD2 (7 bases). Trimming removed 4 bases at V and 6 bases at J, with 19 bases between. CDR3 size: 15 residues. Germline CDR1 reads LNHDA; CDR2 reads SQIVND (reference sequence). The CDR3 reads CASSTLGLGGGEQYF. CDR3 bases read: TGTGCCAGTAGTACCCTCGGACTAGGAGGGGGCGAG.

This clone came up many times. The sequence runs out 3 residues before the end of the CDR3; the remainder is reconstructed from the germline J gene. The J gene is TRBJ2-7, the V gene TRBV28; TRBD2 matches 13 bases. Trimming at V came to 4 bases and at J to 3 bases, leaving 21 bases not matched to a gene. The CDR3 sequence is 21 residues long. Germline lookup yields CDR1 MDHEN and CDR2 SYDVKM. The sequenced CDR3 bases are TGTGCCAGCAGTTCTGGCGCGATAACTAGCGGGAGGGCCGGGGGCTTCTACGAG. Amino acid sequence: CASSSGAITSGRAGGFYE. The entire CDR3 reads CASSSGAITSGRAGGFYEQYF.

Comments on this clone: Read data end 3 residues before the CDR3 end; the end is taken from the germline J gene. V is TRBV7-2 and J is TRBJ1-2; D is unclear. This CDR3 spans 13 amino acids. CDR1 is SGHTA and CDR2 is FQGNSA in the germline V gene. CDR3 residues: CASSLPRSNDYTF. CDR3 DNA, as far as it was read: TGTGCCAGCAGCTTACCTCGTAGCAACGAC.

This clone was detected ten times or more. The read terminates 3 residues before the CDR3 end, so the remaining end is supplied by the germline J gene. The chain links TRBV11-3 to TRBJ2-4; D gene uncertain. Germline V gene data show CDR1 as SGHNT and CDR2 as YENEEA. CDR3 length equals 13 residues. V lost 5 bases to trimming and J lost 0 bases, with 5 bases between them. Partial CDR3 DNA: TGTGCCAGCAGCGAACTAGCCAAAAACATT. Amino acid sequence: CASSELAKNI. The whole CDR3 region reads CASSELAKNIQYF.

This clone has ten or more counts. The DNA ends 3 residues before the CDR3 does, and the rest of the CDR3 is filled in from the germline J gene. This chain uses TRBV11-2 with TRBJ2-4; 11 nucleotides align to TRBD1. Germline loops: CDR1 SGHAT, CDR2 FQNNGV. The V gene end was trimmed by 5 bases and the J gene end by 7 bases; junction bases not matched to a gene: 7. The CDR3 consists of 15 residues. The CDR3 loop reads CASSTAGTGGNIQYF. The CDR3 DNA, read in part, is TGTGCCAGCAGCACTGCCGGGACAGGGGGGAACATT.